The T cell receptor (beta chain) under discussion was sequenced for a study of radiotherapy plus CTLA-4 blockade in lung cancer. The study, taken as a whole, reports: Radiotherapy with ipilimumab was followed by blood expansion of tumor-derived clones.

Patients in the study, people with chemo-refractory metastatic non-small-cell lung cancer, received focal radiation plus ipilimumab CTLA-4 blockade. Concerning this clone itself: The antigen is not known.

Assay: immunoSEQ multiplex PCR; the TCRdb copy retains only in-frame clones and omits some. The sample lists about 80,000 clones; around 88% were seen once. Sequenced material: peripheral blood, taken from a patient treated with radiotherapy plus ipilimumab. The clonotype was recovered from a human donor with non-small cell lung cancer who had a partial response to radiotherapy plus ipilimumab.

CDR3 in amino acids: CASSFWPSAEAFF. The DNA of the CDR3 is TGTGCCAGCAGCTTTTGGCCGTCTGCTGAAGCTTTCTTT. V gene TRBV5-5 combines with J gene TRBJ1-1; D call uncertain. CDR3 length equals 13 residues. Germline V CDR1 and CDR2: SGHKS, YYEKEE (reference sequence). V was trimmed by 2 bases and J by 6 bases, leaving 11 bases between them. Filled out from reference TRBV5-5 and TRBJ1-1, the complete variable domain reads DAGVTQSPTHLIKTRGQQVTLRCSPISGHKSVSWYQQVLGQGPQFIFQYYEKEERGRGNFPDRFSARQFPNYSSELNVNALLLGDSALYLCASSFWPSAEAFFGQGTRLTVV.